The 7 T cell receptor beta chains in this list originate from one sample, sequenced in a study of cytomegalovirus exposure and HLA in healthy donors. PCR primers comprised 60 Vbeta and 13 Jbeta primers. Assay used: immunoSEQ multiplex PCR; TCRdb lists only in-frame clones, some missing. The sample totals approximately 110,000 clones. The sample taken for sequencing was PBMCs. These receptor sequences come from a man aged 50 to 60 in good health and CMV-seronegative.

The rearrangement links TRBV4-3 to TRBJ1-5, with D maybe TRBD1 (5 bases). Trimming pared 0 bases from V and 2 bases from J, leaving 11 bases between. This CDR3 has 16 amino acids. Germline assignment: CDR1 LGHNA and CDR2 YSLEER. The CDR3 region is CASSQDRTQGNQPQHF. CDR3 DNA: TGCGCCAGCAGCCAAGACAGAACACAGGGCAATCAGCCCCAGCATTTT.

V is TRBV4-1 and J is TRBJ1-2; D is unresolved. Germline values: CDR1 MGHRA, CDR2 YSYEKL. Trimming removed 3 bases from V and 4 bases from J, with 9 bases in between. The CDR3 has 13 amino acids. The DNA for the CDR3 is TGCGCCAGCAGCCAGGGAGTCGGCTATGGCTACACCTTC. It codes for CASSQGVGYGYTF.

Written as DNA, the CDR3 is TGTGCCAGCAGCCAGCGGCGGACGGGAGATGGCTACACCTTC. As protein: CASSQRRTGDGYTF. This chain links TRBV7-2 with TRBJ1-2, with no clear D. Germline CDR1 reads SGHTA; CDR2 reads FQGNSA. Trimming shortened V by 5 bases and J by 6 bases, and 16 bases separated the two germline ends. The CDR3 is 14 amino acids.

The rearrangement uses TRBV5-1 and TRBJ1-6, with 9 bases fitting TRBD1. This CDR3 has 16 amino acids. Germline CDR1 is SGHRS and CDR2 is YFSETQ. Trimming took 3 bases from V and 14 from J; bases not matched to a gene: 15. The CDR3 is CASSSLEGQGGTALHF. The CDR3 bases are TGCGCCAGCAGCTCCTTGGAGGGACAGGGAGGTACGGCCCTCCACTTT.

V is TRBV5-1 and J is TRBJ1-3; 8 bases are shared with TRBD1. V was clipped by 9 bases and J by 0 bases; unmatched bases: 8. Germline values: CDR1 SGHRS, CDR2 YFSETQ. The CDR3 covers 15 residues. The CDR3 bases are TGCGCCACTACGACAGGGGAGAGCTCTGGAAACACCATATATTTT. Its protein is CATTTGESSGNTIYF. The full variable domain, rest sourced from reference TRBV5-1 and TRBJ1-3, is KAGVTQTPRYLIKTRGQQVTLSCSPISGHRSVSWYQQTPGQGLQFLFEYFSETQRNKGNFPGRFSGRQFSNSRSEMNVSTLELGDSALYLCATTTGESSGNTIYFGEGSWLTVV.

The chain combines TRBV25-1 with TRBJ2-5; TRBD1 aligns across 8 bases. The germline CDR1 and CDR2 sequences are MGHDK and SYGVNS. V shed 4 bases, J shed 5 bases, and the junction held 6 bases outside the gene matches. This CDR3 has 14 residues. CDR3 region: CASSVDRVMETQYF. CDR3 coding DNA: TGTGCCAGCAGTGTGGACAGGGTGATGGAGACCCAGTACTTC.

Regarding this clone: The junction departs from the called germline gene at one end, perhaps through a read error. The CDR3 nucleotides are TGTGCCAGCAGCTGGGCGTGGGCCGGGGAGCTGCTTTTT. Translating it yields CASSWAWAGELLF. The chain couples TRBV5-6 to TRBJ2-2, with D perhaps TRBD2 (5 bases). CDR3 length: 13 residues. Germline CDR1 and CDR2: SGHDT and YYEEEE.